Listed below are T cell receptor beta chains from one sample, sequenced in a study of CD8 T cells in Susac syndrome. From the immunoSEQ multiplex PCR reads, TCRdb called clonotypes with MiXCR, one entry per CDR3 protein. The sample lists about 80,000 distinct CDR3 sequences; roughly nine tenths were seen once. Sequences were obtained from CD8+ T cells from PBMCs. The receptors shown here come from a human donor with multiple sclerosis. The CDR3 runs from the conserved cysteine through the conserved F or W. A D gene is named only where the DNA matches it firmly. Only part of the rows carry a size: once, few, many, or a class if the clone is expanded.

CDR3: CSARDSSGPAPLAGRSYEQYF
DNA: TGCAGTGCTAGAGATTCTTCAGGCCCGGCCCCACTAGCGGGAAGATCCTACGAGCAGTACTTC
V: TRBV20-1
J: TRBJ2-7
size: NA
D: TRBD2

CDR3: CASSDKGEPSADTDTQYF
DNA: TGTGCCAGCAGTGACAAGGGGGAGCCTTCTGCGGACACAGATACGCAGTATTTT
V: TRBV2
J: TRBJ2-3
size: NA
D: NA

CDR3: CASSPTLDTLSYEQYF
DNA: TGTGCCAGTAGTCCAACCTTGGACACCCTCTCCTACGAGCAGTACTTC
V: TRBV19
J: TRBJ2-7
size: NA
D: NA

CDR3: CASSQDRGMNTEAFF
DNA: TGTGCCAGCAGCCAAGATAGAGGGATGAACACTGAAGCTTTCTTT
V: TRBV3-1
J: TRBJ1-1
size: NA
D: NA

CDR3: CASSLGQGKLSYTF
DNA: TGTGCCAGCAGCTTGGGACAGGGGAAATTGAGCTACACCTTC
V: TRBV5-6
J: TRBJ1-2
size: NA
D: TRBD1

CDR3: CASLGGIDTGELFF
DNA: TGTGCCAGCCTCGGGGGGATCGACACCGGGGAGCTGTTTTTT
V: TRBV3-1
J: TRBJ2-2
size: NA
D: TRBD2

CDR3: CASSQDMGSYEQYF
DNA: TGCGCCAGCAGCCAAGACATGGGCAGCTACGAGCAGTACTTC
V: TRBV4-1
J: TRBJ2-7
size: NA
D: NA

CDR3: CASSPTGVEQFF
DNA: TGTGCCAGCAGCCCGACTGGGGTTGAGCAGTTCTTC
V: TRBV4-2
J: TRBJ2-1
size: NA
D: NA

CDR3: CASSQDKGSIPYEQYF
DNA: TGCGCCAGCAGCCAAGACAAAGGCAGCATACCCTACGAGCAGTACTTC
V: TRBV4-1
J: TRBJ2-7
size: NA
D: NA

CDR3: CASSEHGGVNTEAFF
DNA: TGTGCCAGCAGTGAACATGGGGGAGTCAACACTGAAGCTTTCTTT
V: TRBV2
J: TRBJ1-1
size: NA
D: NA

CDR3: CASSLTGFNEKLFF
DNA: TGTGCCAGCAGTCTGACGGGCTTTAATGAAAAACTGTTTTTT
V: TRBV27
J: TRBJ1-4
size: NA
D: NA

CDR3: CSVDLGRGSEQYF
DNA: TGCAGCGTTGACTTGGGGAGGGGGAGCGAGCAGTACTTC
V: TRBV29-1
J: TRBJ2-7
size: NA
D: NA

CDR3: CASSQSGQSDYGYTF
DNA: TGCGCCAGCAGCCAATCAGGACAGTCTGACTATGGCTACACCTTC
V: TRBV4-1
J: TRBJ1-2
size: once
D: NA

CDR3: CASTSNRAGNYGYTF
DNA: TGTGCCAGCACCTCAAACAGGGCAGGCAACTATGGCTACACCTTC
V: TRBV27
J: TRBJ1-2
size: NA
D: NA